This T cell receptor beta chain was profiled in a study of shared clonotypes between healthy human individuals. In the study overall: Three CD4 naive, three CD4 memory, two CD8 naive and one CD8 memory plate were used per donor.

The V gene end was trimmed by 0 bases and the J gene end by 7 bases; junction bases not matched to a gene: 10. The V gene's germline CDR1 is MGHRA and CDR2 YSYEKL. CDR3 length: 16 residues. As handled by the study authors: In the immunoSEQ data, sequences were junction-only and lacked quality scores, so filtering differed. The assay was immunoSEQ multiplex PCR, and TCRdb's table has in-frame clones only and misses some. The V and J calls and clone size were taken over from that table, and D and trimming were inferred from the DNA. The sample includes 2 million to 2.5 million clones, approximately 90% of them seen just once. The study, taken as a whole, reports: Naive subsets, compared against memory subsets, generally had larger estimated richness values. The represented genetic and exposure-history diversity was limited by the small number of donors.

This clone has only one observation. Its antigen is unknown. The sample comprised naive CD4+ T cells from PBMCs. The subset denotes: CD45RA+ positively selected. The receptor was isolated from a young man in good health. Some clones in this sample may be carry-over from other donors' samples. The chain combines TRBV4-1 with TRBJ2-3; 7 bases line up with TRBD1. CDR3 in DNA: TGCGCCAGCAGCCAAGAGCCGGGACAGCCCTCTTATACGCAGTATTTT. As protein: CASSQEPGQPSYTQYF.